This TCR beta chain was captured in a study of CD8 T cells in ankylosing spondylitis. Broader study findings: Enrichment of disease-linked clones was reportedly significant in matched ankylosing spondylitis synovial fluid. The authors found the disease-linked clones to be CD8+ and relatively rare in peripheral blood. Prior literature has documented some motif variants in synovial fluid and blood from reactive arthritis. Seven to nine highly homologous variants made up a TCR beta motif, and this motif appeared characteristic of ankylosing spondylitis blood.

Construction of TCR beta libraries was performed using quantitative 5'-RACE with molecular barcodes. A single record per CDR3 protein comes from TCRdb applying MiXCR to the 5' RACE reads. Among 200,000 to 250,000 distinct CDR3 sequences listed, just under 7.5% were seen once. The V end was cut by 6 bases, the J end by 2 bases, with 12 bases between. Germline V gene lookup returns CDR1 SGHNT and CDR2 YENEEA. There are 14 residues in the CDR3. With regard to this clonotype: Its specificity is not known.

The chain has TRBV11-3 and TRBJ2-3; possibly TRBD1 for D (6 bases). The clonotype originates from a male donor with ankylosing spondylitis. The sequencing input was blood, either unsorted or a sorted T cell fraction (not recorded which). CDR3 amino acids: CASSSGDNTDTQYF. The CDR3 DNA is TGTGCCAGCAGTTCAGGGGACAACACAGATACGCAGTATTTT.